These 23 T cell receptor beta chains share one sample of origin, sequenced in a study of control samples from healthy donors and cancer patients. The repertoire was sequenced with immunoSEQ multiplex PCR; TCRdb's copy has only in-frame clones and lacks some. The sample carries roughly 130,000 clones, about 88% recorded once. Sequenced input: blood. These receptors were collected from a man in his fifties in good health.

The chain uses TRBV6-5 and TRBJ2-2; D ambiguous. Germline V gene data show CDR1 as MNHEY and CDR2 as SVGAGI. The CDR3 contains 14 residues. V lost 0 bases and J 3 bases, leaving 5 bases between the germline ends. The CDR3: CASSYSYDTGELFF. Here the CDR3 DNA reads TGTGCCAGCAGTTACTCTTACGACACCGGGGAGCTGTTTTTT.

V gene TRBV7-9 combines with J gene TRBJ2-3; 9 positions agree with TRBD1. In germline, CDR1 is SEHNR, CDR2 FQNEAQ (reference sequence). V dropped 2 bases and J dropped 4; count of bases not matched to a gene: 10. The CDR3 runs to 17 residues. CDR3 nucleotides: TGTGCCAGCAGCTTACGGTCGACAGGGGGTTGGTCAGATACGCAGTATTTT. Its protein product is CASSLRSTGGWSDTQYF.

CDR3 loop: CASSERSALLAKNIQYF. Written as DNA, the CDR3 is TGCGCCAGCAGTGAGAGATCCGCCCTTCTAGCCAAAAACATTCAGTACTTC. V gene TRBV10-2 combines with J gene TRBJ2-4; the D is unclear. Germline-derived CDR1 and CDR2 are WSHSY and SAAADI. The CDR3 sequence is 17 residues long. V shed 2 bases and J shed 0 bases, with 14 bases lying between them.

V gene TRBV5-6 combines with J gene TRBJ2-7, with 7 bases that match TRBD1. Germline V gene lookup returns CDR1 SGHDT and CDR2 YYEEEE. The CDR3 extends over 15 amino acids. V trimming: 4 bases; J trimming: 2 bases; junction bases outside the gene matches: 9. CDR3 amino acids: CASSLLTGSPYEQYF. In DNA, the CDR3 is TGTGCCAGCAGCCTCCTGACAGGGAGCCCCTACGAGCAGTACTTC.

The chain joins TRBV6-4 to TRBJ2-1; D remains ambiguous. The CDR3 runs 16 residues. Between the trimmed V and J ends, which lost 2 bases and 0 bases, there was a span of 11 bases. The V gene's germline CDR1 is MRHNA and CDR2 SNTAGT. The CDR3 DNA is TGTGCCAGCAGTGACGGTTCAGCGACCTCCTACAATGAGCAGTTCTTC. It specifies CASSDGSATSYNEQFF.

The chain links TRBV29-1 to TRBJ2-2; 9 bases line up with TRBD1. The germline V gene has CDR1 SQVTM and CDR2 ANQGSEA. The CDR3 runs 14 residues. J was trimmed by 5 bases and V by 4 bases; bases with no gene match: 5. CDR3 sequence: CSVGVQGATGELFF. CDR3 coding DNA: TGCAGCGTTGGCGTACAGGGGGCAACCGGGGAGCTGTTTTTT.

J is TRBJ2-1 and V is TRBV7-2, with D possibly TRBD1 on 5 matching bases. This CDR3 is 16 amino acids long. Trimming stripped 0 bases from V and 4 bases from J, with 13 bases between. The germline gives CDR1 SGHTA, CDR2 FQGNSA. The CDR3 bases are TGTGCCAGCAGCTTAGCCACCAGGGTGGGTTACAATGAGCAGTTCTTC. Protein product: CASSLATRVGYNEQFF.

The rearrangement links TRBV5-1 to TRBJ1-6; a weak D match, TRBD1 (6 bases). Germline loops: CDR1 SGHRS, CDR2 YFSETQ. V was pared by 1 base and J by 8 bases, with 13 bases between. The CDR3 runs to 15 residues. CDR3 sequence reads: CASSLSGGRDSPLHF. The CDR3, as DNA: TGCGCCAGCAGCTTGTCGGGGGGGCGCGATTCACCCCTCCACTTT.

This clone was counted a few times. This chain joins TRBV10-3 and TRBJ1-2, with D unresolved. V was shortened by 2 bases and J by 9 bases, with 10 bases between the two germline ends. Germline assignment: CDR1 ENHRY and CDR2 SYGVKD. The CDR3 runs 12 residues. The CDR3 region has the DNA TGTGCCATCAGTGAGGAGCAGTTCCGCTACACCTTC. It yields the protein CAISEEQFRYTF.

The chain employs TRBV4-1 and TRBJ2-7; TRBD1 agrees at 8 bases. This CDR3 contains 16 residues. V dropped 4 bases and J dropped 2; count of bases not matched to a gene: 10. Germline loops: CDR1 MGHRA, CDR2 YSYEKL. The CDR3 nucleotides read TGCGCCAGCAGCCCGACCTCCGGGACAGGAACCTACGAGCAGTACTTC. Its translation is CASSPTSGTGTYEQYF.

The chain employs TRBV12-3 or TRBV12-4 and TRBJ1-5, with D perhaps matching TRBD1 (5 bases). V shed 7 bases and J shed 4 bases, with 11 bases lying between them. CDR3 length equals 13 residues. The CDR3 region is CASTTGVNQPQHF. The CDR3 DNA reads TGTGCCAGCACTACAGGAGTGAATCAGCCCCAGCATTTT.

This sequence joins TRBV5-1 and TRBJ1-4; D might be TRBD1 (5 bases). Germline values: CDR1 SGHRS, CDR2 YFSETQ. V was trimmed by 4 bases and J by 0 bases, leaving 7 bases between them. The CDR3 runs to 14 residues. The CDR3 DNA sequence: TGCGCCAGCAGCCAGACAGCAACTAATGAAAAACTGTTTTTT. It is translated as CASSQTATNEKLFF. The whole variable domain, remainder taken from reference TRBV5-1 and TRBJ1-4, is KAGVTQTPRYLIKTRGQQVTLSCSPISGHRSVSWYQQTPGQGLQFLFEYFSETQRNKGNFPGRFSGRQFSNSRSEMNVSTLELGDSALYLCASSQTATNEKLFFGSGTQLSVL.

The V and J genes are TRBV11-1 and TRBJ1-1; maybe TRBD1 (5 bases). The CDR3 is made up of 15 amino acids. Germline V gene data show CDR1 as SGHAT and CDR2 as FQDESV (reference sequence). Trimming removed 0 bases from V and 7 bases from J, with 15 bases in between. CDR3 in DNA: TGTGCCAGCAGCTTAGCGCCCGGGACGCTTAGTGAAGCTTTCTTT. Its translation: CASSLAPGTLSEAFF.

The chain employs TRBV20-1 and TRBJ2-3; D is uncertain. This CDR3 region has 13 residues. Germline CDR1 reads DFQATT; CDR2 reads SNEGSKA (reference sequence). V shed 3 bases and J shed 1 base, with 8 bases lying between them. CDR3 loop: CSASDTGTDTQYF. CDR3 DNA: TGCAGTGCTAGTGATACGGGCACAGATACGCAGTATTTT.

The genes are TRBV7-9 and TRBJ1-5, with unresolved D. V dropped 5 bases and J dropped 6 bases, with 14 bases sitting between them. The CDR3 has 14 amino acids. Germline V CDR1 and CDR2: SEHNR, FQNEAQ (reference sequence). This CDR3 reads CASSDDKGGQPQHF. The DNA of the CDR3 is TGTGCCAGCAGCGACGATAAAGGTGGTCAGCCCCAGCATTTT.

In its sample, this clone was seen a few times. CDR3 nucleotide sequence: TGTGCCAGCAGTTCCCAGGGCACAGATACGCAGTATTTT. Translated: CASSSQGTDTQYF. V usage is TRBV6-6 and J usage is TRBJ2-3; D remains unclear. CDR1 and CDR2 from the germline V gene are MNHNY and SVGAGI (reference sequence). V dropped 4 bases and J dropped 1 base, with 6 bases sitting between them. The CDR3 runs to 13 residues.

CDR3 DNA: TGTGCCACCAGTGACACCTCCGGCTACACCTTC. It yields the protein CATSDTSGYTF. The chain carries TRBV24-1 and TRBJ1-2, with D uncertain. The germline V gene has CDR1 KGHDR and CDR2 SFDVKD. V lost 4 bases to trimming and J lost 8 bases, with 7 bases between them. The CDR3 runs 11 residues.

The J gene is TRBJ1-2, the V gene TRBV7-3; 10 bases align to TRBD1. The length of the CDR3 is 13 residues. V shed 5 bases and J 6 bases; nucleotides not matched to a gene: 3. Looked up from germline, CDR1 is SGHTA and CDR2 is FQGTGA. This chain's CDR3 is CASSRGQGDGYTF. CDR3 sequence (DNA): TGTGCCAGCAGCCGAGGACAGGGGGATGGCTACACCTTC.

This clone was observed once. The chain joins TRBV6-5 to TRBJ1-2; D unclear. The V gene's germline CDR1 is MNHEY and CDR2 SVGAGI. CDR3 size: 13 residues. Trimming removed 6 bases from V and 0 bases from J, with 8 bases in between. This chain's CDR3 is CASRPTANYGYTF. The CDR3 nucleotides read TGTGCCAGCAGGCCCACAGCTAACTATGGCTACACCTTC.

The chain uses TRBV5-1 and TRBJ1-1, with a weak D call TRBD1 (5 bases). The CDR3 is 15 residues long. Per the germline V gene, CDR1 is SGHRS and CDR2 is YFSETQ. V gave up 0 bases and J gave up 4 bases, with 13 bases separating them. Written as DNA, the CDR3 is TGCGCCAGCAGCTTGGGAGGGGCGCAAATCACTGAAGCTTTCTTT. This gives the protein CASSLGGAQITEAFF.

This chain uses TRBV24-1 with TRBJ2-3, with D tentatively TRBD1 or TRBD2 (6 bases each). V was shortened by 8 bases and J by 2 bases, with 25 bases between the two germline ends. Germline lookup yields CDR1 KGHDR and CDR2 SFDVKD. CDR3 length: 18 amino acids. DNA of the CDR3: TGTGCCACCAAATCTGAACGGGGGCCCTACCGACTCACAGATACGCAGTATTTT. This sequence encodes CATKSERGPYRLTDTQYF.

The rearrangement links TRBV28 to TRBJ1-5; D gene uncertain. Trimming stripped 6 bases from V and 3 bases from J, with 15 bases between. Germline CDR1 reads MDHEN; CDR2 reads SYDVKM. CDR3 size: 15 residues. The CDR3 bases are TGTGCCAGCAGCTCTGTTGGCGGGCCCAATCAGCCCCAGCATTTT. This gives the protein CASSSVGGPNQPQHF.

The chain employs TRBV4-1 and TRBJ2-7; D is possibly TRBD2 (6 bases). Per the germline V gene, CDR1 is MGHRA and CDR2 is YSYEKL. Trimming pared 0 bases from V and 4 bases from J, leaving 10 bases between. CDR3 length: 14 residues. The CDR3 spells CASSQDRAGYEQYF. The CDR3 DNA follows: TGCGCCAGCAGCCAAGATCGGGCGGGATACGAGCAGTACTTC.